This TCR beta chain was obtained from a study of technical replicates of blood from a few donors. Clones were read by immunoSEQ multiplex PCR, and TCRdb kept only the in-frame ones, dropping some. This sample yields more than 90,000 clones, of which approximately 96% are seen a single time; 0.22% belongs to the top ten. CDR3 length: 14 amino acids. V lost 6 bases to trimming and J lost 3 bases; unmatched junction nucleotides: 5. The clonotype originates from a human donor in good health. The chain uses TRBV5-3 and TRBJ2-4; TRBD2 matches at 8 bases. TRBV5-3 is treated as an ORF (open reading frame) with a function not yet certain. Sequenced: T cells isolated from PBMCs. CDR3 loop: CARTGGAGKNIQYF. Written as DNA, the CDR3 is TGTGCCAGAACCGGGGGGGCTGGCAAAAACATTCAGTACTTC.